The 24 T cell receptor beta chains presented below share a single source sample, sequenced in a study of blood T cell repertoires in COVID-19. Generated by immunoSEQ multiplex PCR, the TCRdb table keeps only in-frame clones and is missing some. The data contain fewer than 45,000 clones, 88% of them singletons. The specimen sequenced was peripheral blood. The receptors originated from a middle-aged woman with acute or convalescent COVID-19.

The rearrangement links TRBV2 to TRBJ2-2; the D gene is possibly TRBD1 (5 bases). The CDR3 spans 16 residues. CDR1 and CDR2 (germline): SNHLY, FYNNEI. V dropped 7 bases and J dropped 0 bases, with 15 bases sitting between them. The chain's CDR3 is CASILQQGANTGELFF. CDR3 nucleotide sequence: TGTGCCAGCATCCTGCAGCAGGGCGCGAACACCGGGGAGCTGTTTTTT.

The rearrangement uses TRBV6-5 and TRBJ2-5; D possibly corresponds to TRBD1 (6 bases). The germline V gene has CDR1 MNHEY and CDR2 SVGAGI. Trimming shortened V by 0 bases and J by 2 bases, and 7 bases separated the two germline ends. The CDR3 extends over 14 amino acids. The CDR3 coding sequence is TGTGCCAGCAGTTACTCGGGACAACAAGAGACCCAGTACTTC. Residues: CASSYSGQQETQYF.

This sequence joins TRBV19 and TRBJ2-5, with D perhaps matching TRBD1 (6 bases). The CDR3 is 12 residues long. Germline CDR1 is LNHDA and CDR2 is SQIVND (reference sequence). With 7 bases removed from V and 5 bases from J, the gap between germline ends came to 11 bases. CDR3 sequence: CASNREGETQYF. The CDR3 nucleotides are TGTGCCAGTAACAGGGAAGGGGAGACCCAGTACTTC.

The chain links TRBV27 to TRBJ1-5; D remains unclear. The germline CDR1 and CDR2 sequences are MNHEY and SMNVEV (reference sequence). CDR3 length: 16 amino acids. V was pared by 7 bases and J by 0 bases, with 16 bases between. Here the CDR3 DNA reads TGTGCCAGCACCTCGAAACAGAAAGATAGCAATCAGCCCCAGCATTTT. This codes for CASTSKQKDSNQPQHF.

This clone was recorded a few times. This rearrangement joins TRBV28 to TRBJ1-5, with TRBD1 matching 8 bases. CDR1 and CDR2 from the germline V gene are MDHEN and SYDVKM. The CDR3 has 15 amino acids. V shed 1 base, J shed 9 bases, and the junction held 8 bases outside the gene matches. As DNA, the CDR3 is TGTGCCAGCAGTTTATACCAAGGACAGGGTCGGCCCCAGCATTTT. Its protein is CASSLYQGQGRPQHF. Full variable domain (missing parts from reference TRBV28 and TRBJ1-5): DVKVTQSSRYLVKRTGEKVFLECVQDMDHENMFWYRQDPGLGLRLIYFSYDVKMKEKGDIPEGYSVSREKKERFSLILESASTNQTSMYLCASSLYQGQGRPQHFGDGTRLSIL.

This clone was seen a few times. The chain employs TRBV19 and TRBJ2-3; 8 bases match TRBD1. This CDR3 comprises 14 residues. CDR1 is LNHDA, CDR2 SQIVND, per germline (reference sequence). After removal of 7 bases from V and 1 base from J, the junction contained 4 bases not matched to a gene. The CDR3 sequence is CASTPTGGTDTQYF. CDR3 coding DNA: TGTGCCAGTACCCCGACAGGGGGCACAGATACGCAGTATTTT.

This clone was recorded only once. CDR3 protein: CASSYSRQGSYEQYF. The CDR3 nucleotides read TGTGCCAGCAGTTACTCGCGACAGGGTTCCTACGAGCAGTACTTC. This sequence joins TRBV6-5 and TRBJ2-7; TRBD1 agrees at 7 bases. Germline assignment: CDR1 MNHEY and CDR2 SVGAGI. With 0 bases clipped from V and 1 base from J, the junction kept 3 bases outside the gene matches. The CDR3 totals 15 residues.

Points on this clone: A read error may produce the germline difference seen at one junction end. V gene TRBV10-3 combines with J gene TRBJ2-7, with 7 bases fitting TRBD1. The CDR3 is 14 residues long. Germline V gene sequence: CDR1 ENHRY, CDR2 SYGVKD. The CDR3 region has the DNA TGTGCCATCACTGAGACAGGGAGTACCTACGAGCAGTACTTC. Its protein is CAITETGSTYEQYF.

The V and J genes are TRBV12-5 and TRBJ2-3, with a tentative D call TRBD2 (6 bases). Trimming removed 5 bases at V and 0 bases at J, with 21 bases between. The germline gives CDR1 LGHNT, CDR2 FRNRAP. The CDR3 is 18 amino acids. CDR3 amino acids: CASGPHWGDSPSTDTQYF. The CDR3 DNA reads as TGTGCTAGTGGTCCCCATTGGGGGGACTCTCCCAGCACAGATACGCAGTATTTT. The whole variable domain, remainder taken from reference TRBV12-5 and TRBJ2-3, is DARVTQTPRHKVTEMGQEVTMRCQPILGHNTVFWYRQTMMQGLELLAYFRNRAPLDDSGMPKDRFSAEMPDATLATLKIQPSEPRDSAVYFCASGPHWGDSPSTDTQYFGPGTRLTVL.

CDR3 nucleotides: TGCGCCAGCGAGAAGGGAGCTGGCACCGGGGAGCTGTTTTTT. As protein: CASEKGAGTGELFF. This chain links TRBV5-1 with TRBJ2-2, with TRBD2 as a possible D gene (5 bases). The CDR3 totals 14 residues. V dropped 7 bases and J dropped 4 bases, with 14 bases sitting between them. Germline V lookup: CDR1 SGHRS, CDR2 YFSETQ.

The J gene is TRBJ1-1, the V gene TRBV14; 7 positions match TRBD1. The V gene's germline CDR1 is SGHDN and CDR2 FVKESK. The CDR3 totals 17 residues. Losses at the gene ends were 0 bases for V and 3 bases for J; bases not matched to a gene: 10. CDR3: CASSQDRWDSHYTEAFF. As DNA, the CDR3 is TGTGCCAGCAGCCAAGATCGATGGGACAGCCACTACACTGAAGCTTTCTTT.

This chain uses TRBV30 with TRBJ2-7; TRBD1 is a possible D gene (6 bases). V was clipped by 1 base and J by 2 bases, with 6 bases between them. Germline lookup yields CDR1 GTSNPN and CDR2 SVGIG (reference sequence). This CDR3 is built from 12 residues. The CDR3 region has the DNA TGTGCCTGGAGTGCAGGGGCCTACGAGCAGTACTTC. Residues: CAWSAGAYEQYF.

This rearrangement joins TRBV7-6 to TRBJ1-3; D ambiguous. The CDR3 runs to 15 residues. CDR1 is SGHVS, CDR2 FNYEAQ, per germline. V was shortened by 5 bases and J by 2 bases, with 13 bases between the two germline ends. CDR3 protein: CASSASTKTGNTIYF. CDR3 in DNA: TGTGCCAGCAGCGCGTCGACTAAAACTGGAAACACCATATATTTT.

The gene calls are TRBV10-3 and TRBJ1-1, with 8 positions matching TRBD1. Germline-derived CDR1 and CDR2 are ENHRY and SYGVKD. Losses at the gene ends were 6 bases for V and 1 base for J; bases not matched to a gene: 4. The CDR3 is 14 amino acids. The CDR3, as DNA: TGTGCCATCAGAGGACAGGGCACGAACACTGAAGCTTTCTTT. This codes for CAIRGQGTNTEAFF.

This clone came up once. The chain couples TRBV5-1 to TRBJ1-6, with TRBD1 matching over 8 bases. The germline gives CDR1 SGHRS, CDR2 YFSETQ. V gave up 0 bases and J gave up 4 bases; unmatched junction bases: 6. The CDR3 loop spans 17 amino acids. For the CDR3, the DNA is TGCGCCAGCAGCTTGGTCGCAGGGGGCGGGTATAATTCACCCCTCCACTTT. Amino acids: CASSLVAGGGYNSPLHF.

The chain is built from TRBV14 and TRBJ2-3; 12 positions agree with TRBD2. The CDR3 loop spans 18 amino acids. The V segment lost 3 bases and the J segment 2 bases; nucleotides outside the gene matches: 9. The germline CDR1 and CDR2 sequences are SGHDN and FVKESK. The CDR3 DNA sequence: TGTGCCAGCAGCCAGCGACTAGCGGGAGTGGGATTCACAGATACGCAGTATTTT. It yields the protein CASSQRLAGVGFTDTQYF.

This chain connects TRBV5-1 to TRBJ2-1; 10 bases agree with TRBD2. The germline V gene encodes CDR1 SGHRS and CDR2 YFSETQ. J gave up 5 bases and V 0 bases, and 17 bases lay outside the gene matches. This CDR3 contains 20 residues. This CDR3 reads CASSLVVQVLAGSRDNEQFF. The CDR3 DNA is TGCGCCAGCAGCTTGGTCGTACAGGTACTAGCGGGATCGAGGGACAATGAGCAGTTCTTC.

The rearrangement joins TRBV7-9 to TRBJ2-7; 14 bases agree with TRBD2. The ends lost 3 bases at V and 5 bases at J; junction bases unmatched: 12. Germline lookup yields CDR1 SEHNR and CDR2 FQNEAQ (reference sequence). The CDR3 runs to 18 residues. The CDR3 is CASSLQTSGRALGDEQYF. The DNA for the CDR3 is TGTGCCAGCAGCTTGCAGACTAGCGGGAGGGCCCTCGGGGACGAGCAGTACTTC.

The V gene is TRBV14, the J gene TRBJ1-1; D remains ambiguous. Germline V gives CDR1 SGHDN, CDR2 FVKESK. There are 15 residues in the CDR3. V dropped 4 bases and J dropped 11 bases, with 23 bases sitting between them. This CDR3 is CASSREPARPSRAFF. CDR3 sequence (DNA): TGTGCCAGCAGCCGCGAGCCTGCAAGGCCTAGTCGCGCTTTCTTT. Together with reference TRBV14 and TRBJ1-1, the CDR3 gives the full variable domain: EAGVTQFPSHSVIEKGQTVTLRCDPISGHDNLYWYRRVMGKEIKFLLHFVKESKQDESGMPNNRFLAERTGGTYSTLKVQPAELEDSGVYFCASSREPARPSRAFFGQGTRLTVV.

Worth noting for this clone: Distinct nucleotide sequences in the sample also encode this CDR3. J is TRBJ2-2 and V is TRBV5-1, with D perhaps matching TRBD1 (5 bases). V was pared by 2 bases and J by 2 bases, with 7 bases between. Germline-derived CDR1 and CDR2 are SGHRS and YFSETQ. There are 14 residues in the CDR3. CDR3 in DNA: TGCGCCAGCAGCTTAGGACAAAACACCGGGGAGCTGTTTTTT. Protein: CASSLGQNTGELFF.

This clone was counted once. This chain joins TRBV27 and TRBJ1-2, with D perhaps TRBD1 (5 bases). Per the germline V gene, CDR1 is MNHEY and CDR2 is SMNVEV (reference sequence). V gave up 5 bases and J gave up 6 bases, with 13 bases separating them. CDR3 length: 13 residues. The CDR3 spells CASSLYRNDGYTF. DNA for the CDR3: TGTGCCAGCAGTCTCTACAGGAATGATGGCTACACCTTC.

The chain uses TRBV30 and TRBJ2-3; D uncertain. V gave up 3 bases and J gave up 4 bases, with 5 bases separating them. The V gene's germline CDR1 is GTSNPN and CDR2 SVGIG (reference sequence). The length of the CDR3 is 11 residues. The CDR3 sequence: CAWRESDTQYF. In DNA, the CDR3 is TGTGCCTGGAGAGAGTCAGATACGCAGTATTTT.

The V gene is TRBV30, the J gene TRBJ2-7; 15 bases line up with TRBD2. The V gene's germline CDR1 is GTSNPN and CDR2 SVGIG (reference sequence). CDR3 length: 16 amino acids. Unmatched junction bases numbered 10, after V lost 5 bases and J lost 5 bases. The CDR3 coding sequence is TGTGCCTGGGGGACTACGGGACTAGCGGGAGGTAACGAGCAGTACTTC. Its protein product is CAWGTTGLAGGNEQYF. Full variable domain (rest looked up from reference TRBV30 and TRBJ2-7): SQTIHQWPATLVQPVGSPLSLECTVEGTSNPNLYWYRQAAGRGLQLLFYSVGIGQISSEVPQNLSASRPQDRQFILSSKKLLLSDSGFYLCAWGTTGLAGGNEQYFGPGTRLTVT.

The gene calls are TRBV4-1 and TRBJ1-5; D may be TRBD1 (6 bases). Trimming shortened V by 3 bases and J by 7 bases, and 10 bases separated the two germline ends. In germline, CDR1 is MGHRA, CDR2 YSYEKL. CDR3 length equals 13 residues. CDR3 sequence reads: CASSQGADQPQHF. The CDR3 nucleotides read TGCGCCAGCAGCCAGGGGGCAGACCAGCCCCAGCATTTT.